The 18 T cell receptor beta chains below were found in one sample sequenced in a study of shared clonotypes between healthy human individuals. Repertoires were generated with immunoSEQ multiplex PCR, while TCRdb's copy carries only in-frame clones and drops some. The sample gives a few hundred thousand clones, 95% to 98% of which show up once; about 0.06% is in the top ten. Sequences were obtained from naive CD4+ T cells sorted from blood. Subset denoted: CD45RA+ positively selected. These receptors originate from a woman under 40 in good health.

V is TRBV13 and J is TRBJ1-2; a weak D match, TRBD1 (5 bases). Trimming cost V 5 bases and J 5 bases, with 18 bases left between them. The CDR3 is 15 amino acids. Germline CDR1 and CDR2: PRHDT and FYEKMQ (reference sequence). The CDR3 here is CASSPSGAVEYGYTF. As DNA, the CDR3 is TGTGCCAGCAGCCCCTCCGGGGCCGTGGAGTATGGCTACACCTTC.

The rearrangement joins TRBV7-2 to TRBJ2-1; possibly TRBD2 for D (5 bases). V lost 2 bases, J lost 9 bases, and 14 bases lay in between. Germline V CDR1 and CDR2: SGHTA, FQGNSA. The CDR3 is made up of 14 amino acids. CDR3 region: CASSLTLLGLEQFF. The CDR3 region has the DNA TGTGCCAGCAGCTTAACTCTACTAGGACTTGAGCAGTTCTTC. The whole variable domain, remainder taken from reference TRBV7-2 and TRBJ2-1, is GAGVSQSPSNKVTEKGKDVELRCDPISGHTALYWYRQSLGQGLEFLIYFQGNSAPDKSGLPSDRFSAERTGGSVSTLTIQRTQQEDSAVYLCASSLTLLGLEQFFGPGTRLTVL.

V is TRBV27 and J is TRBJ2-3; TRBD1 matches 9 bases. There are 15 residues in the CDR3. The J segment lost 2 bases and the V segment lost 6 bases, leaving 6 bases of the junction unmatched. Germline CDR1 is MNHEY and CDR2 is SMNVEV (reference sequence). The CDR3 DNA reads TGTGCCAGCAGCCACAGGGGGCTGGACACAGATACGCAGTATTTT. Protein sequence: CASSHRGLDTDTQYF.

The chain carries TRBV5-4 and TRBJ2-1; 11 bases match TRBD2. The CDR3 sequence is 16 residues long. Germline loops: CDR1 SGHNT, CDR2 YYREEE (reference sequence). V lost 4 bases and J lost 1; bases outside the gene matches: 4. The CDR3 DNA follows: TGTGCCAGCAGCCGACTAGCGGGAAAATCCTACAATGAGCAGTTCTTC. Protein product: CASSRLAGKSYNEQFF.

This clone was seen only once. The chain joins TRBV29-1 to TRBJ1-1; D ambiguous. The length of the CDR3 is 11 residues. Germline CDR1 is SQVTM and CDR2 is ANQGSEA. Trimming removed 8 bases from V and 7 bases from J, with 14 bases in between. CDR3 sequence (DNA): TGCAGCCATCCGGGGATCGGTGAAGCTTTCTTT. Residues: CSHPGIGEAFF.

This clone is a singleton in its sample. The V gene is TRBV5-4, the J gene TRBJ2-4; 11 nucleotides match TRBD1. CDR3 size: 17 residues. Per the germline V gene, CDR1 is SGHNT and CDR2 is YYREEE (reference sequence). The V segment lost 4 bases and the J segment 0 bases; nucleotides outside the gene matches: 6. Written as DNA, the CDR3 is TGTGCCAGCAGCGGGCAGGGACAGGGGGAAGCCAAAAACATTCAGTACTTC. This sequence encodes CASSGQGQGEAKNIQYF.

This chain connects TRBV28 to TRBJ1-2; D is possibly TRBD1 (5 bases). With 3 bases removed from V and 8 bases from J, the gap between germline ends came to 22 bases. This CDR3 is built from 16 residues. Germline CDR1 reads MDHEN; CDR2 reads SYDVKM. In nucleotides, the CDR3 is TGTGCCAGCAGTTTTTCCATCCTAGGCAGGGCGGTCGGCTACACCTTC. Translation gives CASSFSILGRAVGYTF.

This clone was found once. This rearrangement joins TRBV28 to TRBJ2-1; the match to TRBD2 covers 8 bases. The CDR3 contains 15 residues. Germline V CDR1 and CDR2: MDHEN, SYDVKM. V lost 11 bases and J lost 3; bases outside the gene matches: 12. CDR3 sequence reads: CAAKPSSGGYNEQFF. In DNA, the CDR3 is TGTGCCGCTAAACCCAGCAGCGGGGGCTACAATGAGCAGTTCTTC. Using reference TRBV28 and TRBJ2-1 for the parts outside the CDR3, the full variable domain is DVKVTQSSRYLVKRTGEKVFLECVQDMDHENMFWYRQDPGLGLRLIYFSYDVKMKEKGDIPEGYSVSREKKERFSLILESASTNQTSMYLCAAKPSSGGYNEQFFGPGTRLTVL.

V usage is TRBV4-1 and J usage is TRBJ2-3; D may be TRBD1 (5 bases). Between the trimmed V and J ends, which lost 4 bases and 4 bases, there was a span of 18 bases. Germline V gene lookup returns CDR1 MGHRA and CDR2 YSYEKL. The CDR3 consists of 16 residues. CDR3 protein: CASSRVGQFFSDTQYF. Here the CDR3 DNA reads TGCGCCAGCAGCCGAGTGGGGCAGTTCTTCTCAGATACGCAGTATTTT.

The genes are TRBV5-5 and TRBJ2-3, with 13 positions matching TRBD2. V trimming: 2 bases; J trimming: 6 bases; junction bases outside the gene matches: 6. The V gene's germline CDR1 is SGHKS and CDR2 YYEKEE (reference sequence). The CDR3 is 16 amino acids. The DNA of the CDR3 is TGTGCCAGCAGCTTTCGGACTAGCGGGAGTTATGATACGCAGTATTTT. Encoded protein: CASSFRTSGSYDTQYF.

J is TRBJ2-5 and V is TRBV28; no definite D call. The end of the DNA is better explained by TRBJ2-7, so the J call may be wrong. Germline-derived CDR1 and CDR2 are MDHEN and SYDVKM. The CDR3 consists of 13 residues. The CDR3, as DNA: TGTGCCAGCAGGAGCTCGGCCACCTACGAGCAGTACTTC. It translates to CASRSSATYEQYF.

The chain couples TRBV10-1 to TRBJ1-1; 10 nucleotides match TRBD1. With V trimmed by 6 bases and J by 4 bases, 2 bases remained unmatched. Germline V CDR1 and CDR2: WNHNN, SYGVQD (reference sequence). The CDR3 extends over 13 amino acids. CDR3 sequence reads: CASSGQGGTEAFF. For the CDR3, the DNA is TGCGCCAGCAGCGGACAGGGGGGCACTGAAGCTTTCTTT.

This chain connects TRBV4-1 to TRBJ2-3, with 10 bases identical to TRBD2. The CDR3 extends over 16 amino acids. The V gene end was trimmed by 0 bases and the J gene end by 4 bases; junction bases not matched to a gene: 4. Germline V gene lookup returns CDR1 MGHRA and CDR2 YSYEKL. CDR3: CASSQDASGSSDTQYF. In DNA, the CDR3 is TGCGCCAGCAGCCAAGACGCTAGCGGGAGCTCAGATACGCAGTATTTT.

V is TRBV5-4 and J is TRBJ2-6; D unclear. Between the trimmed V and J ends, which lost 0 bases and 0 bases, there was a span of 7 bases. CDR1 SGHNT and CDR2 YYREEE come from the germline V gene (reference sequence). The CDR3 totals 16 residues. In DNA form, the CDR3 reads TGTGCCAGCAGCTTGGGAGCCGTCTCTGGGGCCAACGTCCTGACTTTC. Translating gives CASSLGAVSGANVLTF.

This chain joins TRBV19 and TRBJ2-7; D is perhaps TRBD2 (6 bases). From germline, CDR1 is LNHDA and CDR2 SQIVND (reference sequence). The CDR3 consists of 14 residues. Trimming took off 5 bases at V and 4 bases at J, with 15 bases between the two ends. CDR3 sequence reads: CASSALADRYEQYF. The CDR3 bases are TGTGCCAGTAGTGCGTTAGCGGACCGGTACGAGCAGTACTTC.

This chain connects TRBV28 to TRBJ2-2; 8 nucleotides line up with TRBD1. The CDR3 has 16 amino acids. The junction had 7 bases not matched to a gene; V was cut back by 3 bases and J by 4 bases. CDR1 MDHEN and CDR2 SYDVKM come from the germline V gene. Written as DNA, the CDR3 is TGTGCCAGCAGTTTTTCCGGACAGGGTACCACCGGGGAGCTGTTTTTT. Protein product: CASSFSGQGTTGELFF.

This rearrangement joins TRBV14 to TRBJ2-7; TRBD1 aligns across 9 bases. The trim removed 5 bases at V and 0 bases at J, leaving 8 bases unmatched. This CDR3 has 16 residues. Germline CDR1 is SGHDN and CDR2 is FVKESK. The CDR3 DNA reads TGTGCCAGCAGCGTACGCGGACAGGGGACCTCCTACGAGCAGTACTTC. Its translation is CASSVRGQGTSYEQYF.

The J gene is TRBJ1-5, the V gene TRBV15; a possible D gene is TRBD1 (5 bases). Trimming removed 1 base from V and 1 base from J, with 17 bases in between. Per the germline V gene, CDR1 is LNHNV and CDR2 is YYDKDF (reference sequence). This CDR3 has 18 residues. The CDR3 DNA reads TGTGCCACCAGCAGAGGTAAATATCCCAGGGCCAGCAATCAGCCCCAGCATTTT. This gives the protein CATSRGKYPRASNQPQHF.